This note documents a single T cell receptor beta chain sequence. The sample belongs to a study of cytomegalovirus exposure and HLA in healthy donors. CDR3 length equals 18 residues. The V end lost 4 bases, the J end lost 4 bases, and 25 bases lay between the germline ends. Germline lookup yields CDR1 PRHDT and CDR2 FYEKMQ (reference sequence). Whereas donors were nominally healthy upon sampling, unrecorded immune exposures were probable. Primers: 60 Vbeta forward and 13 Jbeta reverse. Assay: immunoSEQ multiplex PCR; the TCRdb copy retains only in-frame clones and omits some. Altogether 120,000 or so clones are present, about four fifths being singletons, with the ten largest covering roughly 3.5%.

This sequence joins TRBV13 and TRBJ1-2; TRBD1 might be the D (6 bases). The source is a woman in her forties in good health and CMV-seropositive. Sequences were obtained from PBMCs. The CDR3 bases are TGTGCCAGCAGCTATCCGGGACACCCTCAGGAGGCCTCCTATGGCTACACCTTC. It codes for CASSYPGHPQEASYGYTF.